The rows below give T cell receptor beta chains drawn from one sample of a study of human T cells and chemical hapten exposure. Using its own MiXCR run on the RACE reads, TCRdb lists one record per CDR3 protein. The repertoire consists of under 100,000 distinct CDR3 sequences, with 6.5% to 10% occurring once and the leading ten covering just over 2.5%. This specimen was whole blood, taken in connection with sensitization to the hapten diphenylcyclopropenone (DPC). These receptor sequences come from a man between 35 and 55 years old with alopecia areata. Some clones in this sample may be carry-over from other donors' samples. The CDR3 runs from the conserved cysteine through the conserved F or W. D genes are given only for firm matches. Some rows mark clone size as missing; the rest say once, few, many or name a class of expanded clone.

size	J	V	D	CDR3
few	TRBJ2-3	TRBV27	.	CASSLELRRADTQYF
.	TRBJ2-7	TRBV7-2	.	CASSLSADTYEQYF
.	TRBJ2-1	TRBV6-2/TRBV6-3	TRBD2	CASSYSMAGGQFF
many	TRBJ2-1	TRBV19	TRBD1	CATTPTGGMWEQFF
few	TRBJ1-1	TRBV6-5	.	CASSYSPQGQKNTEAFF
many	TRBJ1-3	TRBV6-5	TRBD1	CASRGDSSGNTIYF
.	TRBJ1-5	TRBV20-1	TRBD1	CSGQGARSNQPQHF
few	TRBJ2-7	TRBV4-3	TRBD2	CASSQDGPASGSYEQYF
.	TRBJ2-7	TRBV30	.	CAWSVGWGVSYEQYF
many	TRBJ2-7	TRBV13	TRBD2	CASSVRLAGSYEQYF
many	TRBJ2-3	TRBV7-2	.	CASSLEWTDTQYF
.	TRBJ1-1	TRBV7-9	TRBD1	CASSLGTGVGAFF
many	TRBJ2-3	TRBV12-3/TRBV12-4	.	CASSMPGRTDTQYF
few	TRBJ2-3	TRBV27	TRBD2	CASSVGTSGKRDTQYF
.	TRBJ1-4	TRBV5-4	TRBD1	CARRDRLMKKLFF
few	TRBJ1-1	TRBV6-1	.	CASSEGSGGTEAFF
.	TRBJ1-5	TRBV27	TRBD1	CATHTGTGTFPNQPQHF
few	TRBJ2-3	TRBV4-2	TRBD2	CASSPFASGRADTQYF